The next 5 T cell receptor beta chains were all read from a single sample in a study of OX40 agonist ivuxolimab in advanced cancers. The table came from immunoSEQ multiplex PCR; TCRdb's copy has only in-frame clones and leaves some out. The sample contains some 10,000 clones, about four fifths of which appear only once. The material sequenced was CD4+ or CD8+ T cells sorted from blood, taken in a trial of the OX40 agonist ivuxolimab. The source is an adult with an advanced solid tumor such as melanoma, head and neck, liver or kidney cancer.

In its sample, this clone was seen once. This chain joins TRBV15 and TRBJ1-5; D not certain. Germline V CDR1 and CDR2: LNHNV, YYDKDF (reference sequence). CDR3 length: 13 amino acids. The V end was cut by 1 base, the J end by 3 bases, with 4 bases between. CDR3 in DNA: TGTGCCACCAGCAGAGTGAACAATCAGCCCCAGCATTTT. Its protein is CATSRVNNQPQHF.

V is TRBV7-9 and J is TRBJ2-3; D is undetermined. The CDR3 runs to 12 residues. Per the germline V gene, CDR1 is SEHNR and CDR2 is FQNEAQ (reference sequence). The V end was cut by 2 bases, the J end by 5 bases, with 5 bases between. CDR3: CASSLSRDTQYF. The DNA of the CDR3 is TGTGCCAGCAGCTTATCGCGAGATACGCAGTATTTT.

This clone was detected only a few times. The rearrangement links TRBV29-1 to TRBJ2-2, with 9 nucleotides matching TRBD2. Looked up from germline, CDR1 is SQVTM and CDR2 is ANQGSEA. Trimming removed 6 bases from V and 6 bases from J; junction bases left unmatched: 14. The CDR3 loop spans 16 amino acids. The CDR3 loop is CSVPTGRSGSSGELFF. The CDR3 DNA reads TGCAGCGTCCCGACAGGTCGTAGCGGGAGCTCCGGGGAGCTGTTTTTT.

V and J are TRBV4-1 and TRBJ2-2; D gene ambiguous. V lost 3 bases and J lost 7, with 9 bases in between. Looked up from germline, CDR1 is MGHRA and CDR2 is YSYEKL. The length of the CDR3 is 13 residues. This CDR3 is CASSQAPGGELFF. CDR3 nucleotide sequence: TGCGCCAGCAGCCAGGCCCCGGGCGGGGAGCTGTTTTTT.

The rearrangement uses TRBV28 and TRBJ2-7, with D perhaps assigned TRBD1 or TRBD2 (5 bases each). Germline assignment: CDR1 MDHEN and CDR2 SYDVKM. V lost 3 bases, J lost 5 bases, and 14 bases lay in between. This CDR3 is built from 14 residues. The CDR3 sequence: CASSFYGTPHEQYF. For the CDR3, the DNA is TGTGCCAGCAGTTTTTACGGGACCCCGCACGAGCAGTACTTC.